The 15 T cell receptor beta chains listed next were all sequenced from one sample in a study of T cell responses to AZD1222 COVID-19 vaccine (dated by TCRdb to the early 2020s). The library relied on the immunoSEQ multiplex PCR assay. TCRdb's version of the immuneACCESS table is confined to in-frame rearrangements and falls short of the full clone set. An unresolved V gene accounts for under half of the shortfall where checked; the remainder is of unknown origin. The sample table holds 150,000 to 200,000 clones, of which about nine tenths were seen once. Less than 1.5% of the sample is held by the ten biggest clonotypes. The meaning of the sample's time point label: about 28 days (+/-7) after the second vaccine dose. This specimen consisted of peripheral blood, obtained 28 days after the second AZD1222 dose. The source is an adult who received the AZD1222 COVID-19 vaccine.

This clone turned up a few times. The same CDR3 can be traced to other DNA sequences in this sample. The chain uses TRBV28 and TRBJ1-1; D is uncertain. Deletions cut 2 bases from V and 0 bases from J, with 7 bases between. The germline V gene has CDR1 MDHEN and CDR2 SYDVKM. The CDR3 has 14 amino acids. CDR3 DNA sequence: TGTGCCAGCAGTTTAATTAGCGTGAACACTGAAGCTTTCTTT. Its translation is CASSLISVNTEAFF.

The chain carries TRBV3-1 (or the pseudogene TRBV3-2) and TRBJ2-7; TRBD2 is a possible D gene (5 bases). Per germline, CDR1 LGHDT and CDR2 YNNKEL (reference sequence). This CDR3 has 13 residues. V was clipped by 3 bases and J by 6 bases, with 12 bases between them. The CDR3 loop reads CASSQSYRGEQYF. As DNA, the CDR3 is TGTGCCAGCAGCCAGTCCTACCGGGGCGAGCAGTACTTC.

V and J are TRBV5-6 and TRBJ1-5; D is unclear. V was pared by 0 bases and J by 10 bases, with 8 bases between. There are 12 residues in the CDR3. Germline V gives CDR1 SGHDT, CDR2 YYEEEE. Here the CDR3 reads CASSLGESPQHF. The CDR3 region has the DNA TGTGCCAGCAGCTTGGGGGAGTCTCCCCAGCATTTT.

This rearrangement joins TRBV28 to TRBJ1-1; D not resolved. This CDR3 is 12 amino acids long. Germline loops: CDR1 MDHEN, CDR2 SYDVKM. The V gene lost 3 bases and the J gene lost 3 bases, with 5 bases spanning the gap. CDR3 sequence: CASSFGYTEAFF. Here the CDR3 DNA reads TGTGCCAGCAGTTTTGGGTACACTGAAGCTTTCTTT.

This sequence joins TRBV15 and TRBJ2-3; 8 bases match TRBD1. V was clipped by 0 bases and J by 4 bases; unmatched bases: 6. CDR3 length equals 16 residues. CDR1 and CDR2 (germline): LNHNV, YYDKDF (reference sequence). In DNA, the CDR3 is TGTGCCACCAGCAGAGACGGACAGGGAGAGTCAGATACGCAGTATTTT. This translates into CATSRDGQGESDTQYF.

This CDR3 reads CASSTGGLTDTQYF. The CDR3, as DNA: TGCGCCAGCAGCACAGGGGGGCTAACAGATACGCAGTATTTT. The rearrangement uses TRBV5-1 and TRBJ2-3; 8 nucleotides align to TRBD1. Germline assignment: CDR1 SGHRS and CDR2 YFSETQ. CDR3 length equals 14 residues. V was clipped by 4 bases and J by 3 bases; unmatched bases: 4.

The V and J genes are TRBV25-1 and TRBJ2-5, with D maybe TRBD1 (6 bases). The germline V and J ends were trimmed by 6 bases and 2 bases, with 13 bases remaining between them. CDR1 and CDR2 from the germline V gene are MGHDK and SYGVNS. This CDR3 comprises 14 residues. This CDR3 is CASREQDRQETQYF. Here the CDR3 DNA reads TGTGCCAGCAGGGAACAGGACAGACAAGAGACCCAGTACTTC.

The rearrangement links TRBV5-6 to TRBJ2-7; D unresolved. Trimming removed 0 bases from V and 3 bases from J, with 4 bases in between. The germline gives CDR1 SGHDT, CDR2 YYEEEE. The CDR3 totals 12 residues. The DNA for the CDR3 is TGTGCCAGCAGCTTGGGCGGCTACGAGCAGTACTTC. This sequence encodes CASSLGGYEQYF. The variable domain in full, with the rest retrieved from reference TRBV5-6 and TRBJ2-7, is DAGVTQSPTHLIKTRGQQVTLRCSPKSGHDTVSWYQQALGQGPQFIFQYYEEEERQRGNFPDRFSGHQFPNYSSELNVNALLLGDSALYLCASSLGGYEQYFGPGTRLTVT.

This chain uses TRBV12-3 or TRBV12-4 with TRBJ1-6; D is uncertain. Trimming shortened V by 4 bases and J by 14 bases, and 15 bases separated the two germline ends. The CDR3 sequence is 13 residues long. The CDR3 coding sequence is TGTGCCAGCAGTTCAGACACCGGTGGGTCCCTCCACTTT. Protein product: CASSSDTGGSLHF.

The chain carries TRBV10-3 and TRBJ2-7; 8 bases agree with TRBD1. This CDR3 comprises 16 residues. Losses at the gene ends were 0 bases for V and 3 bases for J; bases not matched to a gene: 7. In germline, CDR1 is ENHRY, CDR2 SYGVKD. In DNA form, the CDR3 reads TGTGCCATCAGTGAGTCGGGGGACAGGACCCACTACGAGCAGTACTTC. This encodes CAISESGDRTHYEQYF.

V usage is TRBV28 and J usage is TRBJ2-5, with TRBD1 matching 9 bases. Trimming at V came to 5 bases and at J to 4 bases, leaving 8 bases not matched to a gene. The CDR3 consists of 15 residues. The germline V gene has CDR1 MDHEN and CDR2 SYDVKM. The CDR3 coding sequence is TGTGCCAGCAGTAAACAGGGACAGGGAATAGAGACCCAGTACTTC. The encoded protein is CASSKQGQGIETQYF.

This clone was detected a few times. The chain uses TRBV3-1 (or the pseudogene TRBV3-2) and TRBJ1-5, with a possible D match to TRBD1 (5 bases). CDR3 length: 18 amino acids. CDR1 LGHDT and CDR2 YNNKEL come from the germline V gene (reference sequence). Trimming took off 5 bases at V and 0 bases at J, with 20 bases between the two ends. DNA of the CDR3: TGTGCCAGCAGCTCGCATTCACCAACAGGACTTAGCAATCAGCCCCAGCATTTT. Translation gives CASSSHSPTGLSNQPQHF.

This rearrangement joins TRBV28 to TRBJ1-2, with 7 bases aligning to TRBD1. V dropped 7 bases and J dropped 6; count of bases not matched to a gene: 8. The CDR3 consists of 13 residues. The germline gives CDR1 MDHEN, CDR2 SYDVKM. CDR3 amino acids: CASKRQGGNGYTF. The CDR3 bases are TGTGCCAGCAAAAGACAGGGAGGCAATGGCTACACCTTC.

The chain uses TRBV28 and TRBJ2-7, with D tentatively TRBD2 (6 bases). The ends were cut back, 0 bases at V and 4 bases at J, with 10 bases in the middle. Germline CDR1 reads MDHEN; CDR2 reads SYDVKM. This CDR3 is built from 14 residues. Here the CDR3 reads CASSLWGTQYEQYF. DNA for the CDR3: TGTGCCAGCAGTTTATGGGGGACTCAATACGAGCAGTACTTC. The full variable domain, rest sourced from reference TRBV28 and TRBJ2-7, is DVKVTQSSRYLVKRTGEKVFLECVQDMDHENMFWYRQDPGLGLRLIYFSYDVKMKEKGDIPEGYSVSREKKERFSLILESASTNQTSMYLCASSLWGTQYEQYFGPGTRLTVT.

This clone was observed a handful of times. The chain uses TRBV20-1 and TRBJ1-1; possible D gene TRBD1, 6 bases. From germline, CDR1 is DFQATT and CDR2 SNEGSKA (reference sequence). V was cut by 3 bases and J by 4 bases, with 12 bases left in between. The CDR3 spans 13 residues. DNA for the CDR3: TGCAGTGCTAGTGAGGGGGGGGTCACTGAAGCTTTCTTT. Translation gives CSASEGGVTEAFF.